The clone carrying this TCR beta chain turned up a few times. Its antigen is still unknown. These data belong to a study of T-cell memory formation after mild COVID-19. Study-level points and caveats: The finding that pre-infection memory included some responding clones suggested that cross-reactive memory joined.

V shed 5 bases and J 0 bases; nucleotides not matched to a gene: 13. This CDR3 has 18 residues. In germline, CDR1 is SGHVS, CDR2 FNYEAQ. From the 5' RACE reads, TCRdb called clonotypes with MiXCR, one entry per CDR3 protein. The sample contains 140,000 to 150,000 distinct CDR3 sequences, approximately 26% of which appear only once. The receptor was derived from an adult woman who had mild COVID-19 (a few samples of this study predate the infection). Cell type and time point are not known. Material: PBMCs or a T cell subset sorted from them (not recorded which). The V gene is TRBV7-6, the J gene TRBJ2-3; 8 positions match TRBD2. CDR3: CASSPRILAGPSTDTQYF. The CDR3 nucleotides are TGTGCCAGCAGCCCGAGGATTTTAGCGGGGCCGAGCACAGATACGCAGTATTTT.